The 25 T cell receptor beta chains given below trace back to one sample, sequenced in a study of blood T cell repertoires in COVID-19. Generated by immunoSEQ multiplex PCR, the TCRdb table keeps only in-frame clones and is missing some. The data show hundreds of thousands of clones, about 90% seen once. Sequencing was done on a sample of PBMCs or T cells enriched from blood (not recorded which). All receptors come from a woman in her 30s who had recovered from COVID-19.

This chain links TRBV9 with TRBJ2-7; a possible D gene is TRBD2 (6 bases). This CDR3 spans 13 amino acids. V was shortened by 4 bases and J by 0 bases, with 8 bases between the two germline ends. Germline V gene lookup returns CDR1 SGDLS and CDR2 YYNGEE. The CDR3 nucleotides are TGTGCCAGCAGCTCCGGGGGCTCCTACGAGCAGTACTTC. Translation gives CASSSGGSYEQYF.

The chain links TRBV4-1 to TRBJ2-1; 9 positions agree with TRBD2. CDR3 length: 16 residues. With 0 bases clipped from V and 3 bases from J, the junction kept 3 bases outside the gene matches. Germline assignment: CDR1 MGHRA and CDR2 YSYEKL. The chain's CDR3 is CASSQEGAGGYNEQFF. The CDR3 DNA sequence: TGCGCCAGCAGCCAAGAAGGAGCGGGGGGCTACAATGAGCAGTTCTTC.

This chain uses TRBV2 with TRBJ2-1, with D perhaps TRBD1 (5 bases). The CDR3 has 13 amino acids. Trimming removed 6 bases at V and 4 bases at J, with 10 bases between. Per germline, CDR1 SNHLY and CDR2 FYNNEI. CDR3 loop: CASRAGLYNEQFF. The CDR3 bases are TGTGCCAGCAGGGCAGGGCTGTACAATGAGCAGTTCTTC.

The chain links TRBV27 to TRBJ1-4; no firm D call. Trimming shortened V by 5 bases and J by 10 bases, and 14 bases separated the two germline ends. The germline V gene encodes CDR1 MNHEY and CDR2 SMNVEV (reference sequence). This CDR3 is built from 13 residues. For the CDR3, the DNA is TGTGCCAGCAGTCCCCGCGGGGAGCGAAAACTGTTTTTT. As protein: CASSPRGERKLFF.

The chain has TRBV11-2 and TRBJ1-5; D not certain. V lost 5 bases to trimming and J lost 5 bases, with 10 bases between them. Per the germline V gene, CDR1 is SGHAT and CDR2 is FQNNGV. This CDR3 region has 13 residues. The CDR3, as DNA: TGTGCCAGCAGCGCAACTCAATATCAGCCCCAGCATTTT. It is translated as CASSATQYQPQHF.

This rearrangement joins TRBV7-9 to TRBJ1-4, with 10 nucleotides matching TRBD1. Germline-derived CDR1 and CDR2 are SEHNR and FQNEAQ (reference sequence). The CDR3 runs 15 residues. The junction had 8 bases not matched to a gene; V was cut back by 5 bases and J by 8 bases. The DNA for the CDR3 is TGTGCCAGCAGCCCGCGGACAGGGGGAAGGGAAAAACTGTTTTTT. Translating gives CASSPRTGGREKLFF.

This rearrangement joins TRBV10-3 to TRBJ1-2, with D unresolved. Per the germline V gene, CDR1 is ENHRY and CDR2 is SYGVKD. The length of the CDR3 is 14 residues. Trimming shortened V by 6 bases and J by 2 bases, and 13 bases separated the two germline ends. The CDR3: CAISYSFLNYGYTF. The CDR3 region has the DNA TGTGCCATCAGCTACAGTTTCCTCAACTATGGCTACACCTTC.

V usage is TRBV28 and J usage is TRBJ2-2; no clear D. CDR3 length equals 12 residues. Germline V gene data show CDR1 as MDHEN and CDR2 as SYDVKM. With 5 bases removed from V and 5 bases from J, the gap between germline ends came to 6 bases. Here the CDR3 reads CASSLETGELFF. The CDR3, as DNA: TGTGCCAGCAGTCTAGAGACCGGGGAGCTGTTTTTT.

This clone has just a few counts. The CDR3 nucleotides read TGTGCCAGCAGTTTATGGGAGACTGAAGCTTTCTTT. Translating gives CASSLWETEAFF. V usage is TRBV28 and J usage is TRBJ1-1; D is unclear. The CDR3 is 12 residues long. Between the trimmed V and J ends, which lost 0 bases and 5 bases, there was a span of 4 bases. Germline V gene data show CDR1 as MDHEN and CDR2 as SYDVKM.

This sequence joins TRBV5-1 and TRBJ2-7, with TRBD1 matching over 7 bases. After removal of 0 bases from V and 3 bases from J, the junction contained 6 bases not matched to a gene. The CDR3 is made up of 15 amino acids. The V gene's germline CDR1 is SGHRS and CDR2 YFSETQ. The CDR3 nucleotides are TGCGCCAGCAGCTTGGCTCAGGGGGAAGACTACGAGCAGTACTTC. Its protein product is CASSLAQGEDYEQYF.

V and J are TRBV5-1 and TRBJ2-1; 9 positions match TRBD1. This CDR3 contains 14 residues. The ends lost 0 bases at V and 6 bases at J; junction bases unmatched: 1. The germline gives CDR1 SGHRS, CDR2 YFSETQ. This CDR3 reads CASSLGGQGNEQFF. The CDR3 DNA reads as TGCGCCAGCAGCTTGGGGGGACAGGGCAATGAGCAGTTCTTC.

This clone was seen just once. The rearrangement links TRBV2 to TRBJ1-2, with a possible D match to TRBD1 (6 bases). This CDR3 comprises 13 residues. V gave up 6 bases and J gave up 5 bases, with 13 bases separating them. The germline gives CDR1 SNHLY, CDR2 FYNNEI. The CDR3 DNA is TGTGCCAGCAGCGCTACAGGGCCATATGGCTACACCTTC. This encodes CASSATGPYGYTF.

CDR3 nucleotide sequence: TGTGCCAGCAGCTCCAGCGGAAGAGAGACCCAGTACTTC. This gives the protein CASSSSGRETQYF. The V and J genes are TRBV7-2 and TRBJ2-5; TRBD2 is a possible D gene (5 bases). The V gene lost 4 bases and the J gene lost 4 bases, with 10 bases spanning the gap. The CDR3 loop spans 13 amino acids. The V gene's germline CDR1 is SGHTA and CDR2 FQGNSA.

The rearrangement uses TRBV7-2 and TRBJ1-2; D is undetermined. Germline V CDR1 and CDR2: SGHTA, FQGNSA. This CDR3 is 14 amino acids long. V was pared by 5 bases and J by 0 bases, with 10 bases between. The CDR3, as DNA: TGTGCCAGCAGCGTAACAGCATCTAACTATGGCTACACCTTC. Its translation is CASSVTASNYGYTF.

The chain carries TRBV18 and TRBJ1-3, with D perhaps TRBD1 (6 bases). V lost 3 bases and J 2 bases, leaving 14 bases between the germline ends. Germline V gene data show CDR1 as KGHSH and CDR2 as LQKENI. CDR3 length equals 16 residues. The CDR3 DNA sequence: TGTGCCAGCTCACCGAACCAGGGGATCGCTGGAAACACCATATATTTT. Protein: CASSPNQGIAGNTIYF.

The chain has TRBV6-6 and TRBJ2-7; D uncertain. Trimming left V 2 bases short and J 0 bases short, with 8 bases between. This CDR3 has 14 residues. Germline V gene data show CDR1 as MNHNY and CDR2 as SVGAGI (reference sequence). CDR3 in amino acids: CASSYVGSSYEQYF. CDR3 coding DNA: TGTGCCAGCAGTTACGTCGGTAGCTCCTACGAGCAGTACTTC.

The count of this clone is one. The chain employs TRBV2 and TRBJ1-1, with 9 bases that match TRBD1. The CDR3 extends over 14 amino acids. The ends lost 8 bases at V and 7 bases at J; junction bases unmatched: 11. Germline V gene sequence: CDR1 SNHLY, CDR2 FYNNEI. The CDR3 DNA reads TGTGCCAGCGGGGGCGACAGGGGGAGCCTTGAAGCTTTCTTT. Translation: CASGGDRGSLEAFF.

The V and J genes are TRBV7-8 and TRBJ1-4; D uncertain. Deletions cut 5 bases from V and 0 bases from J, with 10 bases between. This CDR3 is 15 amino acids long. CDR1 and CDR2 from the germline V gene are SGHVS and FQNEAQ. DNA for the CDR3: TGTGCCAGCAGCCCATGGGAGTCAACTAATGAAAAACTGTTTTTT. This encodes CASSPWESTNEKLFF. Looking up the rest from reference TRBV7-8 and TRBJ1-4 gives the full variable domain: GAGVSQSPRYKVAKRGQDVALRCDPISGHVSLFWYQQALGQGPEFLTYFQNEAQLDKSGLPSDRFFAERPEGSVSTLKIQRTQQEDSAVYLCASSPWESTNEKLFFGSGTQLSVL.

V usage is TRBV5-1 and J usage is TRBJ2-6; D is undetermined. The germline V gene encodes CDR1 SGHRS and CDR2 YFSETQ. The V end lost 1 base, the J end lost 2 bases, and 13 bases lay between the germline ends. The CDR3 sequence is 17 residues long. The CDR3 region has the DNA TGCGCCAGCAGCTTGTCGGCCCCAACAGCTGGGGCCAACGTCCTGACTTTC. Its translation: CASSLSAPTAGANVLTF.

V is TRBV7-8 and J is TRBJ2-1, with TRBD2 matching over 9 bases. CDR1 SGHVS and CDR2 FQNEAQ come from the germline V gene. After removal of 5 bases from V and 2 bases from J, the junction contained 4 bases not matched to a gene. The CDR3 has 15 amino acids. In DNA form, the CDR3 reads TGTGCCAGCAGCGTTGGCGGGAGGGCCTACAATGAGCAGTTCTTC. Its translation: CASSVGGRAYNEQFF. The whole variable domain, filled in from reference TRBV7-8 and TRBJ2-1, reads GAGVSQSPRYKVAKRGQDVALRCDPISGHVSLFWYQQALGQGPEFLTYFQNEAQLDKSGLPSDRFFAERPEGSVSTLKIQRTQQEDSAVYLCASSVGGRAYNEQFFGPGTRLTVL.

The chain is built from TRBV7-9 and TRBJ2-1; 8 positions agree with TRBD2. The V gene end was trimmed by 5 bases and the J gene end by 5 bases; junction bases not matched to a gene: 5. CDR1 is SEHNR and CDR2 is FQNEAQ in the germline V gene (reference sequence). This CDR3 is 14 amino acids long. CDR3 DNA: TGTGCCAGCAGCCCAAGCGGGAGACACAATGAGCAGTTCTTC. It encodes CASSPSGRHNEQFF.

This clone was picked up one time. The rearrangement uses TRBV6-5 and TRBJ1-1, with 7 bases aligning to TRBD1. The trim removed 0 bases at V and 5 bases at J, leaving 0 bases unmatched. This CDR3 has 13 residues. Germline V lookup: CDR1 MNHEY, CDR2 SVGAGI. The CDR3 DNA reads TGTGCCAGCAGTTACTCGACAGGGACTGAAGCTTTCTTT. Translating it yields CASSYSTGTEAFF.

This chain links TRBV19 with TRBJ1-1; D uncertain. V was shortened by 4 bases and J by 1 base, with 10 bases between the two germline ends. Germline CDR1 is LNHDA and CDR2 is SQIVND (reference sequence). The CDR3 contains 14 residues. CDR3: CASSTAGWNTEAFF. DNA of the CDR3: TGTGCCAGTAGTACTGCGGGCTGGAACACTGAAGCTTTCTTT.

The V call is TRBV4-1, the J call TRBJ2-7; 15 nucleotides align to TRBD2. V lost 4 bases to trimming and J lost 5 bases; unmatched junction nucleotides: 9. The CDR3 is 17 amino acids. Per germline, CDR1 MGHRA and CDR2 YSYEKL. CDR3 sequence (DNA): TGCGCCAGCAGCCCCGATACCGGGACTAGCGGGAGGCACGAGCAGTACTTC. This encodes CASSPDTGTSGRHEQYF.

This sequence joins TRBV29-1 and TRBJ2-1, with D perhaps matching TRBD1 (5 bases). The CDR3 is 14 residues long. From germline, CDR1 is SQVTM and CDR2 ANQGSEA. Trimming shortened V by 1 base and J by 3 bases, and 10 bases separated the two germline ends. The CDR3, as DNA: TGCAGCGTTGAAGGCCAGGGAAGCTACAATGAGCAGTTCTTC. It translates to CSVEGQGSYNEQFF.